The rows below give T cell receptor beta chains drawn from one sample of a study of identical twins. From the 5' RACE reads, TCRdb called clonotypes with MiXCR, one entry per CDR3 protein. The repertoire holds fewer than 800,000 distinct CDR3 sequences, with less than 9% as singletons. The sample also formed part of further work on yellow fever vaccine responses in identical twins.

The sample comprised PBMCs. The source of these receptors is a young woman in good health. Each CDR3 is given with its conserved first and last residue. Fields, in order: D gene, V gene, J gene, clone size, CDR3 DNA, CDR3 protein. A D gene is named only where the DNA matches it firmly. Clone size is given for some rows only: seen once, a few or many times, or a class if the clone is expanded.

d_gene: TRBD2; v_gene: TRBV5-6; j_gene: TRBJ2-1; abundance: -; CDR3nt: TGTGCCAGCAGCGAGGGACTAGCGAGACGGGAGCAGTTCTTC; CDR3aa: CASSEGLARREQFF
d_gene: TRBD1; v_gene: TRBV5-1; j_gene: TRBJ1-1; abundance: few; CDR3nt: TGCGCCAGCAGCTCCGGGGACAGTAGCAGCACTGAAGCTTTCTTT; CDR3aa: CASSSGDSSSTEAFF
d_gene: TRBD1; v_gene: TRBV5-1; j_gene: TRBJ2-2; abundance: few; CDR3nt: TGCGCCAGCAGCTTGGACGGGACAGGACGGGCGCGAGAGCTGTTTTTT; CDR3aa: CASSLDGTGRARELFF
d_gene: -; v_gene: TRBV2; j_gene: TRBJ2-1; abundance: few; CDR3nt: TGTGCCAGCAAGCGGCAGGGGAACAATGAGCAGTTCTTC; CDR3aa: CASKRQGNNEQFF
d_gene: TRBD1; v_gene: TRBV2; j_gene: TRBJ2-1; abundance: many; CDR3nt: TGTGCCAGCAGTGGGCAGGGGGTGTACAATGAGCAGTTCTTC; CDR3aa: CASSGQGVYNEQFF
d_gene: TRBD2; v_gene: TRBV7-6; j_gene: TRBJ2-5; abundance: -; CDR3nt: TGTGCCAGCAGCTTACTAGCGGTGGAAGAGACCCAGTACTTC; CDR3aa: CASSLLAVEETQYF
d_gene: TRBD1; v_gene: TRBV19; j_gene: TRBJ2-4; abundance: few; CDR3nt: TGTGCCAGTCGGACAGGGGAGGTTAACATTCAGTACTTC; CDR3aa: CASRTGEVNIQYF
d_gene: TRBD1; v_gene: TRBV18; j_gene: TRBJ2-5; abundance: few; CDR3nt: TGTGCCAGCTCACCGGCAGGGGGACGACAAGAGACCCAGTACTTC; CDR3aa: CASSPAGGRQETQYF
d_gene: -; v_gene: TRBV7-6; j_gene: TRBJ2-5; abundance: few; CDR3nt: TGTGCCAGCAGCGACCGTCTCCTAGAGTACCAAGAGACCCAGTACTTC; CDR3aa: CASSDRLLEYQETQYF
d_gene: -; v_gene: TRBV5-1; j_gene: TRBJ2-1; abundance: many; CDR3nt: TGCGCCAGCTCAGAGACCCCAACGAACAATGAGCAGTTCTTC; CDR3aa: CASSETPTNNEQFF
d_gene: TRBD1; v_gene: TRBV5-6; j_gene: TRBJ1-2; abundance: -; CDR3nt: TGTGCCAGCAGCAGGGACAGCGCCTATGGCTACACCTTC; CDR3aa: CASSRDSAYGYTF
d_gene: -; v_gene: TRBV3-1; j_gene: TRBJ1-2; abundance: -; CDR3nt: TGTGCCAGCAGCCAAGACGGACGGAGACACTATGGCTACACCTTC; CDR3aa: CASSQDGRRHYGYTF
d_gene: TRBD2; v_gene: TRBV27; j_gene: TRBJ2-7; abundance: few; CDR3nt: TGTGCCAGCAGTCCAACTCGACTAGCGAATACCTACGAGCAGTACTTC; CDR3aa: CASSPTRLANTYEQYF
d_gene: -; v_gene: TRBV10-3; j_gene: TRBJ2-1; abundance: many; CDR3nt: TGTGCCATCAGTGAACGAGCGCTGCCCCCCAATGAGCAGTTCTTC; CDR3aa: CAISERALPPNEQFF
d_gene: TRBD1; v_gene: TRBV12-3/TRBV12-4; j_gene: TRBJ2-2; abundance: -; CDR3nt: TGTACCAGCAGACAAACCCCGGGACAGGCCTTCGGAAACACCGGGGAGCTGTTTTTT; CDR3aa: CTSRQTPGQAFGNTGELFF
d_gene: -; v_gene: TRBV24-1; j_gene: TRBJ1-2; abundance: few; CDR3nt: TGTGCCACCAGCCGGGGAGACACGGATGGCTACACCTTC; CDR3aa: CATSRGDTDGYTF
d_gene: TRBD1; v_gene: TRBV24-1; j_gene: TRBJ1-2; abundance: few; CDR3nt: TGTGCCACCAGTCCCGACAGGGATCATGGCTACACCTTC; CDR3aa: CATSPDRDHGYTF
d_gene: TRBD1; v_gene: TRBV9; j_gene: TRBJ2-2; abundance: -; CDR3nt: TGTGCCAGCAGCGGGGACAGAAGCACCGGGGAGCTGTTTTTT; CDR3aa: CASSGDRSTGELFF
d_gene: -; v_gene: TRBV6-1; j_gene: TRBJ1-6; abundance: many; CDR3nt: TGTGCCAGCAGTGAAGTATTTAGGGGCGAAAGCTCCTATAATTCACCCCTCCACTTT; CDR3aa: CASSEVFRGESSYNSPLHF
d_gene: TRBD1; v_gene: TRBV2; j_gene: TRBJ2-1; abundance: once; CDR3nt: TGTGCCAGGACCACAGAACAGGGGGTGGGTTACAATGAGCAGTTCTTC; CDR3aa: CARTTEQGVGYNEQFF
d_gene: -; v_gene: TRBV10-2; j_gene: TRBJ2-1; abundance: many; CDR3nt: TGCGCCAGCAGTGAGTCGAGCCTAGTTGATGAGCAGTTCTTC; CDR3aa: CASSESSLVDEQFF
d_gene: -; v_gene: TRBV27; j_gene: TRBJ2-2; abundance: many; CDR3nt: TGTGCCAGCAGTTTACGGGTTGCCGGGGAGCTGTTTTTT; CDR3aa: CASSLRVAGELFF
d_gene: TRBD2; v_gene: TRBV5-1; j_gene: TRBJ2-1; abundance: many; CDR3nt: TGCGCCAGCAGCCCGGGGGGTACCGCCTACAATGAGCAGTTCTTC; CDR3aa: CASSPGGTAYNEQFF
d_gene: -; v_gene: TRBV12-3/TRBV12-4; j_gene: TRBJ2-3; abundance: many; CDR3nt: TGTGCCAGCAGTTTACAGTTTAGCACAGATACGCAGTATTTT; CDR3aa: CASSLQFSTDTQYF
d_gene: TRBD2; v_gene: TRBV6-4; j_gene: TRBJ2-1; abundance: many; CDR3nt: TGTGCCAGCAGCCCTAGCGGGTCCTACAATGAGCAGTTCTTC; CDR3aa: CASSPSGSYNEQFF